This record concerns one TCR beta chain sequence. Sequencing used immunoSEQ multiplex PCR; TCRdb keeps in-frame clones, though not all of them. The sample has 440,000 or so clones; roughly 88% are singletons. Treatment: 19 received Ad26.COV2.S at low or high dose, single or two shots; roughly five received placebo; per-sample allocation not given. Specimen acquisition occurred on day 63 following the initial vaccine or placebo injection. The data were obtained in a study of Ad26.COV2.S vaccination and SARS-CoV-2 variants. Trimming stripped 6 bases from V and 7 bases from J, with 10 bases between. The CDR3 is made up of 12 amino acids.

This clonotype was sampled from a person between 18 and 65 years old who received the Ad26.COV2.S COVID-19 vaccine or a placebo. Here the sequenced sample was peripheral blood, taken in a trial of Ad26.COV2.S vaccine versus placebo. The genes are TRBV12-3 or TRBV12-4 and TRBJ1-5; no firm D call. CDR3 coding DNA: TGTGCCAGCAGCCCGGAGTGGCAGCCCCAGCATTTT. This translates into CASSPEWQPQHF.